A selection of T cell receptor beta chains follows, all from one sample in a study of cytomegalovirus exposure and HLA in healthy donors. The repertoire was sequenced with immunoSEQ multiplex PCR; TCRdb's copy has only in-frame clones and lacks some. The sample consists of about 170,000 clones, 70% to 90% of them appearing once. Sequenced sample: PBMCs. All receptors come from a woman aged 18-29 years in good health and CMV-seronegative. Both conserved end residues are part of each CDR3. A D gene is named only where the DNA matches it firmly. Size is omitted from some rows. Given values are once, few, many or a class for expanded clones.

few	TRBJ1-5	TRBD1	TRBV28	CASSLTGAFNQPQHF	TGTGCCAGCAGTTTAACAGGGGCTTTCAATCAGCCCCAGCATTTT
-	TRBJ1-1	-	TRBV2	CASSEAEVTEAFF	TGTGCCAGCAGTGAAGCGGAGGTCACTGAAGCTTTCTTT
once	TRBJ1-5	-	TRBV19	CASSIGWGLSNQPQHF	TGTGCCAGTAGTATAGGATGGGGGCTGAGCAATCAGCCCCAGCATTTT
-	TRBJ2-5	TRBD2	TRBV9	CASSLGGDQKETQYF	TGTGCCAGCAGCCTCGGGGGGGACCAAAAAGAGACCCAGTACTTC
-	TRBJ2-2	TRBD1	TRBV7-9	CSSSLAGQGDTGELFF	TGTTCCAGCAGCTTAGCTGGACAGGGTGACACCGGGGAGCTGTTTTTT
-	TRBJ1-5	-	TRBV6-1	CASSEFDRSYSNQPQHF	TGTGCCAGCAGTGAATTTGACAGGAGTTATAGCAATCAGCCCCAGCATTTT
-	TRBJ1-2	TRBD1	TRBV7-9	CASSSTGGQTTTHGYTF	TGTGCCAGCAGCTCGACAGGGGGCCAAACCACCACCCATGGCTACACCTTC
-	TRBJ2-7	-	TRBV27	CASSLGTPPGDEQYF	TGTGCCAGCAGTCTCGGGACACCCCCCGGCGACGAGCAGTACTTC
-	TRBJ1-2	-	TRBV5-6	CASRGTPNYGYTF	TGTGCCAGCAGGGGGACACCTAACTATGGCTACACCTTC
-	TRBJ2-3	TRBD2	TRBV5-1	CASSWGRGEDTQYF	TGCGCCAGCAGCTGGGGACGGGGGGAAGATACGCAGTATTTT
-	TRBJ2-7	TRBD1	TRBV4-1	CASSQGIPGTGHSYEQYF	TGCGCCAGCAGCCAAGGAATCCCCGGGACAGGGCACTCCTACGAGCAGTACTTC
-	TRBJ1-2	TRBD1	TRBV2	CARQGNYGYTF	TGTGCCAGACAGGGGAACTATGGCTACACCTTC
-	TRBJ1-4	TRBD1	TRBV9	CASSVGTGGVEKLFF	TGTGCCAGCAGCGTTGGAACAGGGGGAGTTGAAAAACTGTTTTTT
-	TRBJ1-2	-	TRBV28	CASNTRQTYGYTF	TGTGCCAGCAATACCCGACAGACCTATGGCTACACCTTC
-	TRBJ2-2	TRBD1	TRBV27	CASRPGQANGELFF	TGTGCCAGCAGGCCGGGACAGGCAAACGGGGAGCTGTTTTTT
-	TRBJ1-3	-	TRBV19	CASSMGQAGRSTIYF	TGTGCCAGTAGTATGGGTCAGGCAGGGCGGAGCACCATATATTTT
-	TRBJ2-2	TRBD2	TRBV11-2	CASRTQGAGGPTGELFF	TGTGCCAGCAGAACCCAAGGAGCGGGAGGTCCAACCGGGGAGCTGTTTTTT
-	TRBJ1-2	-	TRBV29-1	CSVVYQDYGYTF	TGCAGCGTTGTCTACCAAGACTATGGCTACACCTTC
-	TRBJ1-2	-	TRBV10-3	CAISEGQLINYGYTF	TGTGCCATCAGTGAGGGACAGCTAATCAACTATGGCTACACCTTC
-	TRBJ2-7	-	TRBV7-2	CASSLVWGEAEQYF	TGTGCCAGCAGCTTAGTCTGGGGCGAAGCCGAGCAGTACTTC
-	TRBJ1-3	-	TRBV4-1	CASSRRQEDSGNTIYF	TGCGCCAGCAGCCGGAGACAGGAGGACTCTGGAAACACCATATATTTT
-	TRBJ1-1	-	TRBV19	CASSNRDLNTEAFF	TGTGCCAGTAGTAACAGGGACCTGAACACTGAAGCTTTCTTT
-	TRBJ2-7	-	TRBV5-4	CASSRTAPYEQYF	TGTGCCAGCAGTCGGACAGCCCCCTACGAGCAGTACTTC
-	TRBJ2-6	-	TRBV4-1	CASSQDVASANVLTF	TGCGCCAGCAGCCAAGATGTGGCTTCGGCCAACGTCCTGACTTTC
-	TRBJ1-2	TRBD1	TRBV7-9	CASSSGQGYYGYTF	TGTGCCAGCAGCTCGGGACAGGGATACTATGGCTACACCTTC
-	TRBJ2-1	TRBD2	TRBV4-1	CASSQLRRLAGGVTYNEQFF	TGCGCCAGCAGCCAACTCCGCCGGCTAGCGGGAGGTGTTACCTACAATGAGCAGTTCTTC
-	TRBJ2-7	TRBD1	TRBV30	CAWSRGQGLDEQYF	TGTGCCTGGTCCCGAGGACAGGGATTAGACGAGCAGTACTTC
-	TRBJ1-6	-	TRBV5-1	CASSRTRAGGTNSPLHF	TGCGCCAGCAGCCGTACACGTGCCGGGGGGACTAATTCACCCCTCCACTTT
-	TRBJ2-7	-	TRBV6-1	CASSEIAAPLSEQYF	TGTGCCAGCAGTGAGATAGCGGCCCCTCTGAGCGAGCAGTACTTC
-	TRBJ2-1	-	TRBV6-5	CASSYSANNEQFF	TGTGCCAGCAGTTATTCCGCGAACAATGAGCAGTTCTTC
-	TRBJ1-5	TRBD1	TRBV19	CASSIVPTAGGQPQHF	TGTGCCAGTAGTATAGTGCCGACGGCAGGGGGGCAGCCCCAGCATTTT
-	TRBJ2-1	TRBD2	TRBV6-6	CASSYGASGSGNEQFF	TGTGCCAGCAGTTACGGGGCTAGCGGGAGTGGCAATGAGCAGTTCTTC
-	TRBJ2-2	-	TRBV9	CASSRGSEWNTGELFF	TGTGCCAGCAGCCGCGGGTCAGAATGGAACACCGGGGAGCTGTTTTTT
-	TRBJ1-3	TRBD1	TRBV2	CASSADRVPGNTIYF	TGTGCCAGCAGCGCCGACAGGGTTCCTGGAAACACCATATATTTT
-	TRBJ1-5	-	TRBV19	CASSIGGGGQPQHF	TGTGCCAGTAGTATCGGGGGTGGAGGACAGCCCCAGCATTTT
-	TRBJ1-1	TRBD1	TRBV29-1	CSVAPGQRGTEAFF	TGCAGCGTTGCCCCGGGACAGAGGGGCACTGAAGCTTTCTTT
-	TRBJ2-7	-	TRBV19	CASKFRDTHYEQYF	TGTGCCAGTAAGTTCCGGGACACGCACTACGAGCAGTACTTC
-	TRBJ2-3	TRBD1	TRBV5-1	CASSSGTDTGTDTQYF	TGCGCCAGCAGCTCCGGGACAGACACAGGCACAGATACGCAGTATTTT
-	TRBJ2-7	TRBD1	TRBV5-1	CASSRGTGEAYEQYF	TGCGCCAGCAGCCGGGGGACAGGGGAAGCCTACGAGCAGTACTTC
few	TRBJ2-1	-	TRBV14	CASSLTVTSYNEQFF	TGTGCCAGCAGCCTGACTGTCACCTCCTACAATGAGCAGTTCTTC
once	TRBJ2-2	TRBD2	TRBV7-9	CASSLSSGAGELFF	TGTGCCAGCAGCTTATCTAGCGGCGCCGGGGAGCTGTTTTTT
-	TRBJ2-3	-	TRBV20-1	CSLLGDQNKDF	TGCAGCCTATTAGGGGATCAGAATAAGGATTTT
-	TRBJ2-1	-	TRBV9	CASSVGTDIFFNEQFF	TGTGCCAGCAGCGTAGGGACAGATATTTTTTTTAATGAGCAGTTCTTC
-	TRBJ1-1	TRBD1	TRBV7-9	CASRQTGGAAGDTEAFF	TGTGCCAGCAGGCAGACAGGGGGCGCGGCCGGAGACACTGAAGCTTTCTTT
-	TRBJ2-2	TRBD2	TRBV4-1	CASSLSSGPTQELFF	TGCGCCAGCAGCTTATCTAGCGGACCTACGCAGGAGCTGTTTTTT